This record looks at one T cell receptor (beta chain) sequence and its context. The antigen is unknown. Per the germline V gene, CDR1 is MNHNY and CDR2 is SVGAGI (reference sequence). V gave up 0 bases and J gave up 7 bases, with 7 bases separating them. There are 13 residues in the CDR3. This specimen belongs to a study of CD8 T cells in Susac syndrome. An amount of RNA that ranged from roughly 0.45 to 1 ug was reverse transcribed with random hexamers. The authors amplified TCR beta CDR3 across 54 Vbeta and 13 Jbeta using immunoSEQ multiplex PCR. TCRdb re-called the immunoSEQ multiplex PCR reads through MiXCR, storing one row per CDR3 protein. The sample carries about 73,000 distinct CDR3 sequences, about 94% recorded once. Findings of the study overall: The TCR sequencing and HLA analysis in the study involved a relatively small number of individuals, as the study acknowledged.

The receptor comes from a human donor with multiple sclerosis. The chain joins TRBV6-6 to TRBJ1-5; D call uncertain. Specimen: CD8+ T cells from PBMCs. The DNA of the CDR3 is TGTGCCAGCAGTTACTCCTCTCGCCAGCCCCAGCATTTT. Its translation is CASSYSSRQPQHF.